These 14 T cell receptor beta chains share one sample of origin, sequenced in a study of CD8+CD57+ T cells in acquired aplastic anemia. CDR3 and TCR beta VDJ profiling relied on genomic DNA as the template. In TCRdb, the reads were re-called with MiXCR into one record per CDR3 protein. The table shows hundreds of thousands of distinct CDR3 sequences, with 50% to 70% occurring only once. Sequencing was carried out using sorted CD4+, CD8+, or CD8+CD57+ T cells (not recorded which) from PBMCs. These receptors originate from a human donor with severe aplastic anemia or a healthy control (not recorded which).

As regards this clonotype: An end of the junction does not agree with germline; a read error may underlie this. The chain carries TRBV5-1 and TRBJ2-7; weak D call: TRBD2 (6 bases). The germline CDR1 and CDR2 sequences are SGHRS and YFSETQ. The CDR3 is 15 amino acids. CDR3 in amino acids: CASSLEASVPYEQYF. The CDR3 DNA reads as TGTGCCAGCAGCTTGGAGGCTAGCGTCCCCTACGAGCAGTACTTC.

This chain uses TRBV7-9 with TRBJ2-7; 7 bases are a match to TRBD1. Trimming removed 5 bases from V and 5 bases from J; junction bases left unmatched: 9. Germline values: CDR1 SEHNR, CDR2 FQNEAQ (reference sequence). The CDR3 runs to 14 residues. CDR3: CASSATGFLDEQYF. In nucleotides, the CDR3 is TGTGCCAGCAGCGCGACAGGGTTTTTAGACGAGCAGTACTTC. Together with reference TRBV7-9 and TRBJ2-7, the CDR3 gives the full variable domain: DTGVSQNPRHKITKRGQNVTFRCDPISEHNRLYWYRQTLGQGPEFLTYFQNEAQLEKSRLLSDRFSAERPKGSFSTLEIQRTEQGDSAMYLCASSATGFLDEQYFGPGTRLTVT.

The chain joins TRBV20-1 to TRBJ1-2; D possibly corresponds to TRBD1 (6 bases). Trimming stripped 0 bases from V and 0 bases from J, with 11 bases between. The V gene's germline CDR1 is DFQATT and CDR2 SNEGSKA (reference sequence). This CDR3 is built from 15 residues. CDR3 in amino acids: CSARDPRGSNYGYTF. The CDR3 coding sequence is TGCAGTGCTAGAGATCCCAGGGGTTCTAACTATGGCTACACCTTC.

There are a few counts of this clonotype. A read error may be the cause here, since a much bigger clone is one base away. This chain joins TRBV20-1 and TRBJ2-3; possible D gene TRBD1, 5 bases. The CDR3 length is 17 residues. Germline assignment: CDR1 DFQATT and CDR2 SNEGSKA (reference sequence). CDR3 sequence: CSAGDAQARFSTDTQYF. The CDR3 bases are TGCAGTGCTGGAGACGCACAGGCGAGATTTAGCACAGATACGCAGTATTTT.

This clonotype came up many times. The CDR3: CASSLFPPTRTGELFF. The CDR3 DNA follows: TGTGCCAGCAGCTTGTTCCCCCCTACTAGAACCGGGGAGCTGTTTTTT. This rearrangement joins TRBV5-5 to TRBJ2-2, with TRBD2 as a possible D gene (5 bases). V was clipped by 1 base and J by 5 bases, with 15 bases between them. Germline lookup yields CDR1 SGHKS and CDR2 YYEKEE (reference sequence). The CDR3 loop spans 16 amino acids.

This clonotype was counted at least ten times. The V gene is TRBV6-6, the J gene TRBJ2-2; 10 positions agree with TRBD1. Trimming took 2 bases from V and 3 from J; bases not matched to a gene: 0. The germline CDR1 and CDR2 sequences are MNHNY and SVGAGI (reference sequence). The CDR3 spans 15 residues. CDR3 sequence (DNA): TGTGCCAGCAGTTACGGGACAGGGGACACCGGGGAGCTGTTTTTT. It yields the protein CASSYGTGDTGELFF.

The chain uses TRBV10-3 and TRBJ2-5; D possibly matches TRBD1 or TRBD2 (5 bases each). CDR1 and CDR2 (germline): ENHRY, SYGVKD. V was cut by 8 bases and J by 2 bases, with 9 bases left in between. This CDR3 contains 12 residues. The CDR3 region has the DNA TGTGCCATCCGAGGGGTTCAAGAGACCCAGTACTTC. Amino acid sequence: CAIRGVQETQYF.

The chain combines TRBV19 with TRBJ1-6; D is possibly TRBD1 (5 bases). CDR3 length: 16 residues. In germline, CDR1 is LNHDA, CDR2 SQIVND (reference sequence). V was pared by 4 bases and J by 7 bases, with 17 bases between. The CDR3 DNA follows: TGTGCCAGTAGTACCAGGGACCGCCTTGAGAATTCACCCCTCCACTTT. Its translation: CASSTRDRLENSPLHF.

The rearrangement links TRBV19 to TRBJ1-6, with D possibly being TRBD1 (5 bases). Germline CDR1 LNHDA, CDR2 SQIVND (reference sequence). This CDR3 spans 13 amino acids. V was trimmed by 6 bases and J by 10 bases, leaving 13 bases between them. Written as DNA, the CDR3 is TGTGCCAGTAGAACAACAGGCGGCTCACCCCTCCACTTT. Protein: CASRTTGGSPLHF.

The V and J genes are TRBV7-9 and TRBJ2-4; TRBD2 is a possible D gene (5 bases). V lost 3 bases, J lost 1 base, and 13 bases lay in between. The CDR3 sequence is 16 residues long. Germline CDR1 is SEHNR and CDR2 is FQNEAQ (reference sequence). CDR3 loop: CASSLGASRAKNIQYF. DNA for the CDR3: TGTGCCAGCAGCTTGGGAGCTAGTCGGGCCAAAAACATTCAGTACTTC.

A single count supports this clonotype. The chain has TRBV19 and TRBJ2-2; the D is unclear. V dropped 5 bases and J dropped 0 bases, with 13 bases sitting between them. This CDR3 has 16 residues. Germline lookup yields CDR1 LNHDA and CDR2 SQIVND (reference sequence). CDR3 sequence: CASSFGSLANTGELFF. The CDR3 nucleotides are TGTGCCAGTAGTTTCGGGTCCCTCGCGAACACCGGGGAGCTGTTTTTT. Looking up the rest from reference TRBV19 and TRBJ2-2 gives the full variable domain: DGGITQSPKYLFRKEGQNVTLSCEQNLNHDAMYWYRQDPGQGLRLIYYSQIVNDFQKGDIAEGYSVSREKKESFPLTVTSAQKNPTAFYLCASSFGSLANTGELFFGEGSRLTVL.

This clonotype was detected many times. The rearrangement joins TRBV5-1 to TRBJ1-2; tentative D call: TRBD1 (5 bases). The V and J ends lost 5 bases and 3 bases respectively, with 8 bases between them. Germline CDR1 and CDR2: SGHRS and YFSETQ. This CDR3 contains 12 residues. DNA of the CDR3: TGCGCCAGCAGAGGGACGGACTATGGCTACACCTTC. This sequence encodes CASRGTDYGYTF.

This clonotype was detected only a few times. This rearrangement joins TRBV7-9 to TRBJ1-6; D uncertain. Deletions cut 4 bases from V and 11 bases from J, with 12 bases between. CDR1 SEHNR and CDR2 FQNEAQ come from the germline V gene (reference sequence). The CDR3 has 13 amino acids. The chain's CDR3 is CASSSEGSAPLHF. Written as DNA, the CDR3 is TGTGCCAGCAGCTCTGAGGGATCGGCACCCCTCCACTTT.

Points on this clonotype: Just one base apart from a much larger clone, this may be a read error. The V gene is TRBV5-6, the J gene TRBJ2-2; weak D call: TRBD1 (6 bases). CDR1 and CDR2 from the germline V gene are SGHDT and YYEEEE. The CDR3 covers 18 residues. The CDR3 reads CASSLAWTVKTNAGELFF. CDR3 DNA: TGTGCCAGCAGCTTGGCCTGGACAGTAAAAACGAACGCCGGGGAGCTGTTTTTT. The whole variable domain, remainder taken from reference TRBV5-6 and TRBJ2-2, is DAGVTQSPTHLIKTRGQQVTLRCSPKSGHDTVSWYQQALGQGPQFIFQYYEEEERQRGNFPDRFSGHQFPNYSSELNVNALLLGDSALYLCASSLAWTVKTNAGELFFGEGSRLTVL.